One sample yielded the 30 T cell receptor beta chains listed below, sequenced in a study of response to subunit inactivated influenza vaccine. TCRdb reanalysed the RT-PCR reads using MiXCR and keeps one entry per CDR3 protein. The table lists around 180,000 distinct CDR3 sequences, 7.5% to 10% of them singletons, with approximately 11% in the top ten. The specimen comprised non-naive T cells sorted from PBMCs, sampled on the day of vaccination. These receptors all come from a man aged 50 to 59 who received an inactivated influenza vaccine.

This clonotype was picked up many times. This chain uses TRBV12-3 or TRBV12-4 with TRBJ2-7; no definite D call. The CDR3 extends over 14 amino acids. Trimming stripped 6 bases from V and 2 bases from J, with 14 bases between. The chain's CDR3 is CASSYGRLTYEQYF. CDR3 in DNA: TGTGCCAGCAGCTACGGACGGTTAACCTACGAGCAGTACTTC.

The sample holds a few counts of this clonotype. Here the CDR3 reads CASSSSRDRRGKLFF. The DNA for the CDR3 is TGTGCCAGCAGCAGTAGCCGGGACCGTCGGGGAAAACTGTTTTTT. V usage is TRBV7-8 and J usage is TRBJ1-4; perhaps TRBD1 as D (5 bases). This CDR3 has 15 residues. V was trimmed by 5 bases and J by 10 bases, leaving 20 bases between them. Germline V CDR1 and CDR2: SGHVS, FQNEAQ. The full variable domain, its missing parts supplied by reference TRBV7-8 and TRBJ1-4, is GAGVSQSPRYKVAKRGQDVALRCDPISGHVSLFWYQQALGQGPEFLTYFQNEAQLDKSGLPSDRFFAERPEGSVSTLKIQRTQQEDSAVYLCASSSSRDRRGKLFFGSGTQLSVL.

This chain joins TRBV3-1 and TRBJ1-2; the match to TRBD1 covers 7 bases. The CDR3 has 14 amino acids. The trim removed 6 bases at V and 4 bases at J, leaving 8 bases unmatched. The germline CDR1 and CDR2 sequences are LGHDT and YNNKEL (reference sequence). CDR3 loop: CASSPTTGRYGYTF. CDR3 nucleotide sequence: TGTGCCAGCAGTCCAACGACAGGGCGCTATGGCTACACCTTC. Based on the CDR3 plus reference TRBV3-1 and TRBJ1-2, the full variable domain is DTAVSQTPKYLVTQMGNDKSIKCEQNLGHDTMYWYKQDSKKFLKIMFSYNNKELIINETVPNRFSPKSPDKAHLNLHINSLELGDSAVYFCASSPTTGRYGYTFGSGTRLTVV.

This clonotype was counted a few times. V usage is TRBV9 and J usage is TRBJ2-2; 11 bases are a match to TRBD1. V lost 6 bases to trimming and J lost 3 bases; unmatched junction nucleotides: 7. This CDR3 comprises 16 residues. Germline assignment: CDR1 SGDLS and CDR2 YYNGEE. This chain's CDR3 is CASKEGQGVDTGELFF. For the CDR3, the DNA is TGTGCCAGCAAGGAGGGACAGGGGGTTGACACCGGGGAGCTGTTTTTT.

This clonotype showed up just a few times. CDR3 residues: CSASLGLAGFGTGELFF. CDR3 DNA: TGCAGTGCTAGTCTGGGACTAGCGGGATTCGGCACCGGGGAGCTGTTTTTT. This chain joins TRBV20-1 and TRBJ2-2; 13 nucleotides agree with TRBD2. V was pared by 3 bases and J by 4 bases, with 8 bases of the junction left unmatched. The CDR3 covers 17 residues. The germline gives CDR1 DFQATT, CDR2 SNEGSKA (reference sequence).

This clonotype was counted at least ten times. The chain couples TRBV12-3 or TRBV12-4 to TRBJ1-2; 8 bases map to TRBD1. This CDR3 contains 15 residues. With 3 bases clipped from V and 7 bases from J, the junction kept 10 bases outside the gene matches. The CDR3 region has the DNA TGTGCCAGCAGTTTTGCCGGCAGGGGGCATGGTGGCTACACCTTC. This codes for CASSFAGRGHGGYTF.

The chain recombines TRBV7-2 with TRBJ2-1; 15 positions agree with TRBD2. V dropped 5 bases and J dropped 4; count of bases not matched to a gene: 6. Per germline, CDR1 SGHTA and CDR2 FQGNSA. The CDR3 runs 17 residues. CDR3 residues: CASSRTSGGGMYNEQFF. The CDR3 region has the DNA TGTGCCAGCAGCCGGACTAGCGGGGGGGGAATGTACAATGAGCAGTTCTTC.

This sequence joins TRBV2 and TRBJ2-7; 10 bases are shared with TRBD1. The germline CDR1 and CDR2 sequences are SNHLY and FYNNEI. With 5 bases clipped from V and 4 bases from J, the junction kept 8 bases outside the gene matches. The CDR3 spans 15 residues. The DNA for the CDR3 is TGTGCCAGCAGTCCCCAGGGACAGGGGACATACGAGCAGTACTTC. Translating it yields CASSPQGQGTYEQYF.

The rearrangement joins TRBV20-1 to TRBJ2-2; no firm D call. This CDR3 region has 17 residues. The V and J ends lost 0 bases and 0 bases respectively, with 14 bases between them. From germline, CDR1 is DFQATT and CDR2 SNEGSKA (reference sequence). The CDR3 DNA reads TGCAGTGCTAGAGATACAAGGAGACTCGCGAACACCGGGGAGCTGTTTTTT. It is translated as CSARDTRRLANTGELFF.

Comment on this clonotype: A much larger clone lies one base from this, so it may be a read error. The rearrangement links TRBV12-3 or TRBV12-4 to TRBJ1-2; the match to TRBD1 covers 7 bases. With 7 bases clipped from V and 12 bases from J, the junction kept 14 bases outside the gene matches. This CDR3 is built from 13 residues. In DNA, the CDR3 is TGTGCCAGCACCTCAGGGGACAGTGGTTCGCACACCTTC. Translating it yields CASTSGDSGSHTF.

In this sample, this clonotype turned up many times. V usage is TRBV6-2 or TRBV6-3 and J usage is TRBJ2-7; the D is unclear. Germline CDR1 is MNHEY and CDR2 is SVGEGT. Trimming took off 5 bases at V and 6 bases at J, with 17 bases between the two ends. The CDR3 has 14 residues. The chain's CDR3 is CASSIPGLRGEQYF. The CDR3, as DNA: TGTGCCAGCAGTATACCGGGTCTCCGCGGCGAGCAGTACTTC.

This clonotype was seen at least ten times. The V gene is TRBV4-1, the J gene TRBJ1-6; 9 bases are shared with TRBD1. The V gene's germline CDR1 is MGHRA and CDR2 YSYEKL. V was clipped by 8 bases and J by 5 bases; unmatched bases: 4. This CDR3 has 14 residues. The CDR3 region is CASLGQGDNSPLHF. CDR3 bases: TGCGCCAGCCTGGGACAGGGAGATAATTCACCCCTCCACTTT.

This clonotype was found a few times. J is TRBJ1-1 and V is TRBV18, with 7 positions matching TRBD1. The germline V gene has CDR1 KGHSH and CDR2 LQKENI. The CDR3 consists of 13 residues. V lost 3 bases to trimming and J lost 8 bases; unmatched junction nucleotides: 6. This CDR3 is CASSPGTVGEAFF. CDR3 sequence (DNA): TGTGCCAGCTCACCTGGGACAGTCGGGGAAGCTTTCTTT.

The sample holds many counts of this clonotype. The J gene is TRBJ2-1, the V gene TRBV11-2, with 7 bases matching TRBD1. The CDR3 is 15 amino acids. Germline CDR1 and CDR2: SGHAT and FQNNGV. The V segment lost 3 bases and the J segment 0 bases; nucleotides outside the gene matches: 2. CDR3 loop: CASSLRGLSYNEQFF. The CDR3 nucleotides read TGTGCCAGCAGCTTGAGGGGGCTCTCCTACAATGAGCAGTTCTTC.

This clonotype appeared many times. The chain combines TRBV12-3 or TRBV12-4 with TRBJ2-7, with no clear D. CDR3 length equals 13 residues. Deletions cut 3 bases from V and 3 bases from J, with 9 bases between. CDR3 bases: TGTGCCAGCAGTTTCTACGGTAACTACGAGCAGTACTTC. Amino acid sequence: CASSFYGNYEQYF.

This clonotype was seen more than once but under ten times. The CDR3 DNA follows: TGCGCCAGCAGCCCCCGTGTCCTCAATGAGCAGTTCTTC. Encoded protein: CASSPRVLNEQFF. The chain uses TRBV4-3 and TRBJ2-1, with D uncertain. Germline values: CDR1 LGHNA, CDR2 YSLEER. The CDR3 loop spans 13 amino acids. V gave up 4 bases and J gave up 6 bases, with 10 bases separating them.

This chain uses TRBV15 with TRBJ2-6, with no clear D. V was clipped by 3 bases and J by 0 bases, with 3 bases between them. The CDR3 spans 14 residues. Per germline, CDR1 LNHNV and CDR2 YYDKDF (reference sequence). This CDR3 reads CATSSNSGANVLTF. The CDR3 DNA reads TGTGCCACCAGCAGCAACTCTGGGGCCAACGTCCTGACTTTC.

This clonotype has a count of ten or more. This rearrangement joins TRBV5-6 to TRBJ1-1; D remains ambiguous. Germline V gives CDR1 SGHDT, CDR2 YYEEEE. The CDR3 has 14 residues. V was shortened by 0 bases and J by 5 bases, with 11 bases between the two germline ends. As DNA, the CDR3 is TGTGCCAGCAGCTTGGTTCGCCTGGGGACTGAAGCTTTCTTT. Translation: CASSLVRLGTEAFF.

This clonotype was seen a handful of times. The V and J genes are TRBV6-1 and TRBJ1-2; tentatively, D is TRBD1 (5 bases). In germline, CDR1 is MNHNS, CDR2 SASEGT. The ends were cut back, 2 bases at V and 6 bases at J, with 10 bases in the middle. The CDR3 totals 13 residues. The CDR3 DNA is TGTGCCAGCAGTGAACAGGGCGGCGATGGCTACACCTTC. Amino acid sequence: CASSEQGGDGYTF.

This clonotype has more than one count but fewer than ten. The V call is TRBV4-2, the J call TRBJ1-6; no definite D call. CDR1 is LGHNA, CDR2 YNFKEQ, per germline. V was pared by 0 bases and J by 0 bases, with 12 bases between. CDR3 length: 18 amino acids. CDR3: CASSQDFRSSSYNSPLHF. The CDR3 coding sequence is TGTGCCAGCAGCCAAGATTTTAGGAGCAGCTCCTATAATTCACCCCTCCACTTT.

Only a few counts were recorded for this clonotype. This may stem from a read error, because a much larger clone lies one nucleotide away. V and J are TRBV5-1 and TRBJ1-1, with D perhaps matching TRBD1 (6 bases). Germline CDR1 SGHRS, CDR2 YFSETQ. CDR3 length equals 15 residues. CDR3: CTSSSRTGASTEAFF. The CDR3 region has the DNA TGCACCAGCAGCAGCCGGACGGGGGCCAGCACTGAAGCTTTCTTT.

The chain carries TRBV5-5 and TRBJ2-1, with 7 bases that match TRBD2. The CDR3 contains 16 residues. Germline values: CDR1 SGHKS, CDR2 YYEKEE (reference sequence). Losses at the gene ends were 5 bases for V and 4 bases for J; bases not matched to a gene: 12. The CDR3 sequence: CASSSTNSGRYNEQFF. The DNA for the CDR3 is TGTGCCAGCAGTTCTACTAATAGCGGGCGATACAATGAGCAGTTCTTC.

This chain joins TRBV5-4 and TRBJ2-7; D may match TRBD1 or TRBD2 (5 bases each). V was clipped by 4 bases and J by 6 bases, with 20 bases between them. The CDR3 consists of 15 residues. Per germline, CDR1 SGHNT and CDR2 YYREEE (reference sequence). Written as DNA, the CDR3 is TGTGCCAGCAGCCTAACAGGAATCTTACGGGGCGAGCAGTACTTC. It is translated as CASSLTGILRGEQYF. The whole variable domain, remainder taken from reference TRBV5-4 and TRBJ2-7, is ETGVTQSPTHLIKTRGQQVTLRCSSQSGHNTVSWYQQALGQGPQFIFQYYREEENGRGNFPPRFSGLQFPNYSSELNVNALELDDSALYLCASSLTGILRGEQYFGPGTRLTVT.

This clonotype was counted many times. The rearrangement links TRBV4-2 to TRBJ1-5; maybe TRBD1 (5 bases). There are 13 residues in the CDR3. Germline loops: CDR1 LGHNA, CDR2 YNFKEQ. V lost 5 bases to trimming and J lost 11 bases, with 16 bases between them. This CDR3 reads CASSRTDRGAQHF. CDR3 sequence (DNA): TGTGCCAGCAGCAGAACCGACCGGGGGGCCCAGCATTTT.

This clonotype was detected only a few times. J is TRBJ2-1 and V is TRBV27; 10 nucleotides align to TRBD2. The germline CDR1 and CDR2 sequences are MNHEY and SMNVEV (reference sequence). CDR3 length: 15 amino acids. The V gene end was trimmed by 3 bases and the J gene end by 10 bases; junction bases not matched to a gene: 9. CDR3 in DNA: TGTGCCAGCAGTTTCGGTACTAGCGGGGTAAAAGAGCAGTTCTTC. Translation: CASSFGTSGVKEQFF.

The rearrangement uses TRBV5-2 and TRBJ2-7; the table calls TRBD2, which could not be checked here. TRBV5-2 is marked as a pseudogene. The CDR3 is 22 residues long. This CDR3 reads CASKPPGLAGSLITHETNGPYF. Here the CDR3 DNA reads TGTGCCAGCAAACCCCCCGGACTAGCGGGGAGCTTAATCACACACGAAACTAACGGACCGTACTTC.

The chain uses TRBV5-1 and TRBJ1-4; D unresolved. Germline lookup yields CDR1 SGHRS and CDR2 YFSETQ. V shed 0 bases and J shed 8 bases, with 5 bases lying between them. CDR3 length: 12 amino acids. DNA for the CDR3: TGCGCCAGCAGCTTGGTAGGAGAAAAACTGTTTTTT. Its protein is CASSLVGEKLFF.

This clonotype was detected ten times or more. The gene calls are TRBV5-5 and TRBJ2-5; D is possibly TRBD1 or TRBD2 (5 bases each). The V end lost 3 bases, the J end lost 5 bases, and 14 bases lay between the germline ends. This CDR3 is 14 amino acids long. Germline assignment: CDR1 SGHKS and CDR2 YYEKEE (reference sequence). CDR3 nucleotides: TGTGCCAGCAGCTCGGGACCACTCCAGGAGACCCAGTACTTC. It is translated as CASSSGPLQETQYF.

On this clonotype itself: A junction boundary mismatches the germline segment, possibly from a read error. The gene calls are TRBV20-1 and TRBJ2-1; 15 nucleotides agree with TRBD2. This CDR3 has 17 residues. Germline CDR1 DFQATT, CDR2 SNEGSKA (reference sequence). CDR3 nucleotides: TGCAGTGCTAGAGATCCCCGGACTAGCGGGAGGGCTTGGGAGCAGTTCTTT. Its protein is CSARDPRTSGRAWEQFF.

The chain links TRBV12-3 or TRBV12-4 to TRBJ2-5, with 12 bases lining up with TRBD2. After removal of 6 bases from V and 4 bases from J, the junction contained 9 bases not matched to a gene. The CDR3 has 16 amino acids. CDR3 nucleotides: TGTGCCAGCAGCCGCACTAGCGGGGGGTCGTCAGAGACCCAGTACTTC. Amino acids: CASSRTSGGSSETQYF.